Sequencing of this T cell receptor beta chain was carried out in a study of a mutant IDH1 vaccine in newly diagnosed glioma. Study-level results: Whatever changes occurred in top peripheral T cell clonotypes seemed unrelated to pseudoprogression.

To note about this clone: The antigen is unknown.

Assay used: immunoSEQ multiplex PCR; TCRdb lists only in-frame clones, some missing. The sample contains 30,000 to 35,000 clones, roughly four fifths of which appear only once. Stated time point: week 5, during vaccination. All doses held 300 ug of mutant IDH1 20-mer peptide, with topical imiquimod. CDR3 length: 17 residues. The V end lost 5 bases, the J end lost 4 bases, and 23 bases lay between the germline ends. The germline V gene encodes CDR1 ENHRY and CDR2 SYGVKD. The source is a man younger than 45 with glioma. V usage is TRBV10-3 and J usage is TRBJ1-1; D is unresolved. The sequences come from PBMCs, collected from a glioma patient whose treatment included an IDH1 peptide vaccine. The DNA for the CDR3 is TGTGCCATCAGTTCTACCCAACCCAACAGTCGGCTCACTGAAGCTTTCTTT. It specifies CAISSTQPNSRLTEAFF.